This entry is about one TCR beta chain. Germline-derived CDR1 and CDR2 are SGHTA and FQGNSA. The CDR3 totals 15 residues. V was pared by 5 bases and J by 2 bases, with 12 bases between. This table comes from immunoSEQ multiplex PCR, and its TCRdb copy is limited to in-frame clones, with some not included. Among nearly 250,000 clones listed, about 90% were seen once. The data belong to a study of blood T cell repertoires in COVID-19. Participants had their cohort set by participant-reported clinical history. The chain joins TRBV7-2 to TRBJ1-4; D is perhaps TRBD1 (5 bases). The specimen sequenced was PBMCs or T cells enriched from blood (not recorded which). This receptor was obtained from a man aged 45-65 years who had been exposed to COVID-19. The CDR3 nucleotides are TGTGCCAGCAGCCGGGGGAGGTTGACTAATGAAAAACTGTTTTTT. Residues: CASSRGRLTNEKLFF.